This TCR beta chain derives from a study of T cell changes during pregnancy in multiple sclerosis. V was pared by 8 bases and J by 2 bases, with 12 bases of the junction left unmatched. The germline CDR1 and CDR2 sequences are MNHNS and SASEGT. The CDR3 has 15 residues. Sequencing was performed with immunoSEQ multiplex PCR; in TCRdb, only in-frame clones are kept and a portion is missing. The data contain 88,000 or so clones, 92% of them seen just once; the ten biggest clones take up roughly 2.5%. The sample here was peripheral blood, taken before pregnancy. The clonotype comes from a female donor with multiple sclerosis, enrolled in a pregnancy study. The rearrangement uses TRBV6-1 and TRBJ2-7, with 7 bases that match TRBD2. The CDR3 DNA follows: TGTGCCAGCCTCCGCGGCGGGGGATTTCCCTACGAGCAGTACTTC. Its protein is CASLRGGGFPYEQYF.